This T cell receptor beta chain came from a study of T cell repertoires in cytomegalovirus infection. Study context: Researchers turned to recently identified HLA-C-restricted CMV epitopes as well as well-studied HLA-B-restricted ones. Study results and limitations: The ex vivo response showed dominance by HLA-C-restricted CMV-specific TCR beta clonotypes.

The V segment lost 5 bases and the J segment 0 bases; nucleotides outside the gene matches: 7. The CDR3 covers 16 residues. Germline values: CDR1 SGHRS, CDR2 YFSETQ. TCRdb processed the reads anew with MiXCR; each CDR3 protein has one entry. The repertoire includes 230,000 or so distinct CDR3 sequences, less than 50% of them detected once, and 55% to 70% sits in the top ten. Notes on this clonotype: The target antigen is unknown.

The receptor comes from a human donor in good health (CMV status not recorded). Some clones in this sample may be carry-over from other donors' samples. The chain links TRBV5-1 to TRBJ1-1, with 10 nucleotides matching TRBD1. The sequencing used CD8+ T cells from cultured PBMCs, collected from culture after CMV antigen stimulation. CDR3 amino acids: CASRSRDRGMNTEAFF. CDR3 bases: TGCGCCAGCAGGTCCCGGGACAGGGGTATGAACACTGAAGCTTTCTTT. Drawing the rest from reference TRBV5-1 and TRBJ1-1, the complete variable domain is KAGVTQTPRYLIKTRGQQVTLSCSPISGHRSVSWYQQTPGQGLQFLFEYFSETQRNKGNFPGRFSGRQFSNSRSEMNVSTLELGDSALYLCASRSRDRGMNTEAFFGQGTRLTVV.